Below, 15 T cell receptor beta chains from the same sample are listed, as sequenced in a study of regulatory T cells in long-lasting Graves disease. The time point: newly diagnosed GD, antithyroid drugs for less than 3 months. Construction of the TCR library relied on RNA isolated from PBMCs. Relying on iRepertoire HTBI primers and Arm-PCR of CDR3 regions, the team built TCR beta libraries. TCRdb reanalysed the multiplex PCR reads using MiXCR and keeps one entry per CDR3 protein. The data hold about half a million distinct CDR3 sequences, with approximately 12% observed a single time. These data were also reused for a study on T cells in Graves' hyperthyroidism and ophthalmopathy.

The sample consisted of peripheral blood mononuclear cells (PBMCs), taken at new diagnosis, from a patient treated with antithyroid drugs. The receptors shown here come from a woman aged 25 to 39 with Graves disease.

The V call is TRBV28, the J call TRBJ2-7, with D maybe TRBD1 (5 bases). The CDR3 has 12 amino acids. CDR1 and CDR2 (germline): MDHEN, SYDVKM. V lost 4 bases to trimming and J lost 4 bases, with 8 bases between them. This CDR3 reads CASSSQAYEQYF. CDR3 coding DNA: TGTGCCAGCAGTTCACAGGCTTACGAGCAGTACTTC.

This clonotype has at least ten counts. The chain couples TRBV7-9 to TRBJ2-3; 8 nucleotides agree with TRBD2. With 2 bases clipped from V and 0 bases from J, the junction kept 4 bases outside the gene matches. The CDR3 loop spans 16 amino acids. Germline CDR1 is SEHNR and CDR2 is FQNEAQ (reference sequence). CDR3 protein: CASSLRGLDSTDTQYF. CDR3 nucleotides: TGTGCCAGCAGCTTACGGGGACTAGATAGCACAGATACGCAGTATTTT.

This clonotype was counted at least ten times. The chain is built from TRBV18 and TRBJ1-4, with 8 bases aligning to TRBD1. The CDR3 contains 15 residues. Unmatched junction bases numbered 8, after V lost 3 bases and J lost 8 bases. Germline V CDR1 and CDR2: KGHSH, LQKENI. CDR3 bases: TGTGCCAGCTCACCGGGTTCAACAGGGGGAGAAAAACTGTTTTTT. Its protein product is CASSPGSTGGEKLFF.

The sample holds a few counts of this clonotype. The chain is built from TRBV6-1 and TRBJ1-4; D call uncertain. The CDR3 contains 14 residues. Germline values: CDR1 MNHNS, CDR2 SASEGT. Trimming stripped 6 bases from V and 5 bases from J, with 13 bases between. The CDR3 DNA follows: TGTGCCAGCAGCCCGTGGACCGTGAATGAAAAACTGTTTTTT. It encodes CASSPWTVNEKLFF.

This clonotype was counted many times. The V gene is TRBV28, the J gene TRBJ1-2; 8 bases fit TRBD1. Germline assignment: CDR1 MDHEN and CDR2 SYDVKM. CDR3 length equals 15 residues. With V trimmed by 3 bases and J by 8 bases, 11 bases remained unmatched. CDR3: CASSFSGTGGLGYTF. The CDR3 DNA is TGTGCCAGCAGTTTTAGTGGGACAGGAGGGTTAGGCTACACCTTC.

This clonotype was seen many times. The chain recombines TRBV24-1 with TRBJ2-3, with TRBD1 matching over 8 bases. Looked up from germline, CDR1 is KGHDR and CDR2 is SFDVKD. The CDR3 covers 15 residues. V was clipped by 1 base and J by 4 bases; unmatched bases: 3. CDR3 residues: CATSDFGQGADTQYF. The CDR3 coding sequence is TGTGCCACCAGTGATTTTGGACAGGGAGCAGATACGCAGTATTTT.

This clonotype showed up just a few times. The chain couples TRBV6-2 or TRBV6-3 to TRBJ1-1; TRBD1 matches at 9 bases. The CDR3 consists of 13 residues. The junction had 3 bases not matched to a gene; V was cut back by 7 bases and J by 3 bases. Looked up from germline, CDR1 is MNHEY and CDR2 is SVGEGT. The CDR3 DNA reads TGTGCCAGCACCGGGGACAGGGACACTGAAGCTTTCTTT. Amino acids: CASTGDRDTEAFF.

This clonotype was seen at least ten times. The chain links TRBV28 to TRBJ1-4, with D unresolved. V lost 5 bases and J lost 6, with 10 bases in between. This CDR3 region has 13 residues. The germline CDR1 and CDR2 sequences are MDHEN and SYDVKM. The CDR3 region has the DNA TGTGCCAGCAGTGCAGGAGAGGATGAAAAACTGTTTTTT. Translation: CASSAGEDEKLFF.

This clonotype came up many times. CDR3 coding DNA: TGTGCCAGCAGCTGGCGGGGTGGATCCCAAGAGACCCAGTACTTC. Encoded protein: CASSWRGGSQETQYF. This chain uses TRBV12-3 or TRBV12-4 with TRBJ2-5; TRBD2 might be the D (6 bases). This CDR3 region has 15 residues. Trimming stripped 6 bases from V and 1 base from J, with 15 bases between.

The table lists this clonotype with many counts. The V call is TRBV20-1, the J call TRBJ2-5; D gene uncertain. With 3 bases removed from V and 5 bases from J, the gap between germline ends came to 13 bases. The CDR3 consists of 13 residues. Germline values: CDR1 DFQATT, CDR2 SNEGSKA (reference sequence). The CDR3 DNA reads as TGCAGTGCTAGGAGTCGGTGGCAGGAGACCCAGTACTTC. Its protein product is CSARSRWQETQYF.

The V and J genes are TRBV20-1 and TRBJ1-5; tentative D call: TRBD1 (5 bases). The V end was cut by 3 bases, the J end by 0 bases, with 12 bases between. The CDR3 has 15 amino acids. Looked up from germline, CDR1 is DFQATT and CDR2 is SNEGSKA (reference sequence). CDR3 amino acids: CSASLAGISNQPQHF. The CDR3 DNA is TGCAGTGCTAGTCTGGCAGGGATTAGCAATCAGCCCCAGCATTTT.

This clonotype showed up many times. The rearrangement uses TRBV11-1 and TRBJ2-1, with TRBD2 matching over 7 bases. Germline trimming cut 2 bases from V and 0 bases from J; bases unmatched to any gene: 4. The CDR3 sequence is 16 residues long. Germline assignment: CDR1 SGHAT and CDR2 FQDESV (reference sequence). Here the CDR3 reads CASSLIGGSSYNEQFF. The CDR3 bases are TGTGCCAGCAGCTTAATTGGCGGGAGCTCCTACAATGAGCAGTTCTTC.

This clonotype was recorded many times. This chain connects TRBV20-1 to TRBJ2-7; D call uncertain. V was pared by 5 bases and J by 9 bases, with 11 bases between. Germline V gene lookup returns CDR1 DFQATT and CDR2 SNEGSKA (reference sequence). The CDR3 length is 10 residues. The CDR3 bases are TGCAGTGCTCTTATGGTGGGGCAGTACTTC. Its translation is CSALMVGQYF.

Many counts were recorded for this clonotype. The V call is TRBV5-1, the J call TRBJ1-2; the D gene is possibly TRBD1 (5 bases). Per the germline V gene, CDR1 is SGHRS and CDR2 is YFSETQ. The ends were cut back, 2 bases at V and 8 bases at J, with 22 bases in the middle. This CDR3 region has 16 residues. CDR3 amino acids: CASSFQPGTDDEGYTF. CDR3 DNA: TGCGCCAGCAGCTTCCAACCCGGGACGGACGACGAGGGCTACACCTTC.

In its sample, this clonotype was seen a few times. The gene calls are TRBV27 and TRBJ1-5; D unresolved. This CDR3 has 17 amino acids. With 3 bases removed from V and 0 bases from J, the gap between germline ends came to 15 bases. Germline assignment: CDR1 MNHEY and CDR2 SMNVEV (reference sequence). The CDR3, as DNA: TGTGCCAGCAGTTTTCGCCCCCCCCAGAATAGCAATCAGCCCCAGCATTTT. Translated: CASSFRPPQNSNQPQHF.